This T cell receptor beta chain was captured by sequencing in a study of control samples from healthy donors and cancer patients. Germline assignment: CDR1 KGHDR and CDR2 SFDVKD. The CDR3 loop spans 13 amino acids. Trimming took off 3 bases at V and 0 bases at J, with 4 bases between the two ends. Sequenced by immunoSEQ multiplex PCR; TCRdb stores in-frame clones only, minus some. The sample has over 100,000 clones, roughly nine tenths seen once. The receptor was isolated from a human donor in good health. The donor label of this sample is uncertain. The sequenced material came from blood. V and J are TRBV24-1 and TRBJ1-2, with D uncertain. The CDR3 nucleotides are TGTGCCACCAGTGATACAGCTAACTATGGCTACACCTTC. This translates into CATSDTANYGYTF.